This TCR beta chain was sequenced in a study of T cells in Graves' hyperthyroidism and ophthalmopathy. Findings and limits, study-wide: Model predictions of ophthalmopathy came a median around 6.5 months before onset.

This clonotype has ten or more counts. Its antigen remains unknown. Subjects aged 18 to 65 presented with newly diagnosed hyperthyroidism of less than 2 months' duration. Uncontrolled infections, other autoimmune diseases, pregnancy or lactation led to exclusion of patients. Trimming took 5 bases from V and 6 from J, leaving 14 bases between them. Germline loops: CDR1 MNHNS, CDR2 SASEGT. CDR3 length: 14 residues. Amplification of TCR beta CDR3 regions used RNA as the template. The primer set for the first-round RT-PCR of the TCR CDR3 was HTBI. MiXCR, applied by TCRdb to the multiplex PCR reads, yields one record per CDR3 protein. The sample yields 350,000 to 450,000 distinct CDR3 sequences, approximately 15% seen once.

The V call is TRBV6-1, the J call TRBJ1-5; D ambiguous. The TCR sequence derives from a woman aged 60 to 75 with Graves' hyperthyroidism. What was sequenced was blood. CDR3 DNA: TGTGCCAGCAGTTTCCGGGCCGGAGGTCAGCCCCAGCATTTT. This encodes CASSFRAGGQPQHF.